The 12 T cell receptor beta chains presented below share a single source sample, sequenced in a study of blood T cells in healthy people across ages. Using a J-beta primer mix together with a sample-barcoded 5' primer, a second PCR was run for about 6 to 12 cycles. TCRdb processed the 5' RACE reads anew with MiXCR; each CDR3 protein has one entry. Of approximately 1.5 million distinct CDR3 sequences listed, 42% were seen once; the top ten hold approximately 4.1%. Material for sequencing was blood. The receptor set was obtained from a woman under 30 in good health.

This clonotype has only one observation. The V and J genes are TRBV28 and TRBJ2-7; 8 bases align to TRBD2. Trimming cost V 3 bases and J 9 bases; bases outside gene matches: 1. Germline CDR1 reads MDHEN; CDR2 reads SYDVKM. There are 11 residues in the CDR3. CDR3 protein: CASSFGLAQYF. CDR3 nucleotides: TGTGCCAGCAGTTTTGGACTAGCGCAGTACTTC.

CDR3 region: CASSHYVDRGYNSPLHF. Written as DNA, the CDR3 is TGCGCCAGCAGCCATTATGTTGACAGGGGCTATAATTCACCCCTCCACTTT. J is TRBJ1-6 and V is TRBV4-1; 8 bases agree with TRBD1. Germline assignment: CDR1 MGHRA and CDR2 YSYEKL. Trimming took 3 bases from V and 3 from J; bases not matched to a gene: 7. This CDR3 comprises 17 residues.

The chain carries TRBV20-1 and TRBJ2-1, with D possibly TRBD2 on 5 matching bases. V lost 2 bases to trimming and J lost 3 bases, with 8 bases between them. The CDR3 loop spans 13 amino acids. Germline assignment: CDR1 DFQATT and CDR2 SNEGSKA (reference sequence). CDR3 in DNA: TGCAGTGCTAGAAGCGGAGACTACAATGAGCAGTTCTTC. Translation: CSARSGDYNEQFF.

This clonotype occurred many times. One junction end does not reproduce the germline sequence, and a read error may be involved. The V gene is TRBV9, the J gene TRBJ1-1, with 7 bases aligning to TRBD1. This CDR3 has 14 residues. Germline V lookup: CDR1 SGDLS, CDR2 YYNGEE. CDR3: CASSAGQLNTEAFF. CDR3 bases: TGCGCCAGCAGCGCGGGACAGCTGAACACTGAAGCTTTCTTT. Drawing the rest from reference TRBV9 and TRBJ1-1, the complete variable domain is DSGVTQTPKHLITATGQRVTLRCSPRSGDLSVYWYQQSLDQGLQFLIQYYNGEERAKGNILERFSAQQFPDLHSELNLSSLELGDSALYFCASSAGQLNTEAFFGQGTRLTVV.

This clonotype occurred once. The chain uses TRBV3-1 and TRBJ2-1; 9 nucleotides align to TRBD2. Looked up from germline, CDR1 is LGHDT and CDR2 is YNNKEL (reference sequence). V was clipped by 4 bases and J by 3 bases; unmatched bases: 4. The CDR3 covers 15 residues. The CDR3 loop reads CASSLAGENYNEQFF. As DNA, the CDR3 is TGTGCCAGCAGCCTAGCGGGAGAGAACTACAATGAGCAGTTCTTC.

The rearrangement links TRBV20-1 to TRBJ2-1; D is perhaps TRBD1 (6 bases). The DNA end lines up better with TRBJ2-7; the J call may be wrong. This CDR3 is 12 amino acids long. Germline values: CDR1 DFQATT, CDR2 SNEGSKA (reference sequence). CDR3 region: CSAARGHNEQYF. The CDR3 DNA sequence: TGCAGTGCGGCCAGGGGACACAATGAGCAGTACTTC.

In this sample, this clonotype turned up a few times. This chain links TRBV29-1 with TRBJ1-2, with D possibly being TRBD1 (6 bases). Germline values: CDR1 SQVTM, CDR2 ANQGSEA. This CDR3 region has 14 residues. The ends were cut back, 6 bases at V and 4 bases at J, with 18 bases in the middle. The CDR3 DNA sequence: TGCAGCGTGGGGACAAGTACCCTAGGCTATGGCTACACCTTC. It codes for CSVGTSTLGYGYTF.

This clonotype was counted a few times. A clone one base away is much larger, so this may be a read error. The chain links TRBV29-1 to TRBJ2-5; 7 bases are a match to TRBD2. Germline trimming cut 2 bases from V and 11 bases from J; bases unmatched to any gene: 17. The germline V gene encodes CDR1 SQVTM and CDR2 ANQGSEA. This CDR3 has 15 amino acids. The CDR3 nucleotides read TGCAGCGTTGAAACCCCGGGGGGAGATTACAATGAGCAGTACTTC. Translating it yields CSVETPGGDYNEQYF.

This clonotype was observed a handful of times. The chain is built from TRBV3-1 and TRBJ1-2; a possible D gene is TRBD1 (5 bases). V was clipped by 0 bases and J by 8 bases, with 22 bases between them. CDR3 length: 17 amino acids. The V gene's germline CDR1 is LGHDT and CDR2 YNNKEL (reference sequence). The CDR3 sequence: CASSQDSPGLKNKGYTF. CDR3 DNA sequence: TGTGCCAGCAGCCAAGACTCCCCAGGGCTTAAGAACAAAGGCTACACCTTC.

Turning to this clonotype: A much larger clone differs by one base, so this may be a read error. The V and J genes are TRBV10-3 and TRBJ1-2, with D hard to call. CDR3 size: 13 residues. Germline lookup yields CDR1 ENHRY and CDR2 SYGVKD. CDR3 DNA: TGTGCCACCAGTGAATGGCAGCTGTATGGCTACACCTTC. Its translation: CATSEWQLYGYTF.

This chain connects TRBV7-9 to TRBJ1-1; unclear D gene. Trimming shortened V by 0 bases and J by 5 bases, and 7 bases separated the two germline ends. Germline V gives CDR1 SEHNR, CDR2 FQNEAQ (reference sequence). The CDR3 is made up of 13 amino acids. CDR3 DNA sequence: TGTGCCAGCAGCTTAGCGATTAGGACTGAAGCTTTCTTT. Protein sequence: CASSLAIRTEAFF.

The CDR3 region has the DNA TGTGCCAGCAGCCTTTGGACAGGGAGTTCCTATAATTCACCCCTCCACTTT. This gives the protein CASSLWTGSSYNSPLHF. The V and J genes are TRBV4-2 and TRBJ1-6; 8 bases align to TRBD1. CDR3 length: 17 amino acids. Looked up from germline, CDR1 is LGHNA and CDR2 is YNFKEQ. Losses at the gene ends were 4 bases for V and 1 base for J; bases not matched to a gene: 6.